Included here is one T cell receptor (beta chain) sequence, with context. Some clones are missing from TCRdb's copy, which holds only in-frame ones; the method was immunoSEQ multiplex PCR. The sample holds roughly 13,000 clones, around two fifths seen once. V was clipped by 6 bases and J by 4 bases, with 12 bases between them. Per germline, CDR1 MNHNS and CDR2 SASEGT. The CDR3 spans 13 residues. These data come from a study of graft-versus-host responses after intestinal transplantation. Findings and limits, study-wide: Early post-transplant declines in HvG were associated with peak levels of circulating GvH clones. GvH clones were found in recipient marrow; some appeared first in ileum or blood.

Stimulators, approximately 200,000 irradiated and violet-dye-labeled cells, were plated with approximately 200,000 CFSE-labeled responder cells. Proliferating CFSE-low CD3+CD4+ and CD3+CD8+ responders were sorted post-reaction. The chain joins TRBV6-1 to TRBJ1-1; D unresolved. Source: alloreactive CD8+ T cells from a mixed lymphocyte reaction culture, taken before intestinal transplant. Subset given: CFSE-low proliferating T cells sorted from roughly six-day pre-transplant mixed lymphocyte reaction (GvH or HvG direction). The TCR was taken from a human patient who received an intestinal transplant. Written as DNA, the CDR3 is TGTGCCAGCAGCCTCGATCTGGCCACTGAAGCTTTCTTT. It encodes CASSLDLATEAFF.